These 28 T cell receptor beta chains came from one sample sequenced in a study of shared clonotypes between healthy human individuals. This table comes from immunoSEQ multiplex PCR, and its TCRdb copy is limited to in-frame clones, with some not included. In the table there are over 2 million clones, around 90% of which are singletons. The sample was naive CD4+ T cells from PBMCs. Subset denoted: CD45RA+ positively selected. All receptors come from a man aged 18 to 29 in good health. Some clones in this sample may be carry-over from other donors' samples.

The rearrangement links TRBV11-1 to TRBJ2-7; D gene uncertain. Trimming took off 6 bases at V and 0 bases at J, with 12 bases between the two ends. Germline CDR1 SGHAT, CDR2 FQDESV (reference sequence). CDR3 length: 14 residues. The CDR3 region has the DNA TGTGCCAGCAGGGAGCTTCCGAGCTCCTACGAGCAGTACTTC. This sequence encodes CASRELPSSYEQYF.

V is TRBV28 and J is TRBJ2-7, with TRBD2 as a possible D gene (6 bases). This CDR3 region has 16 residues. V lost 3 bases and J 0 bases, leaving 15 bases between the germline ends. From germline, CDR1 is MDHEN and CDR2 SYDVKM. CDR3 amino acids: CASSFHVAGNSYEQYF. The CDR3 coding sequence is TGTGCCAGCAGTTTTCATGTTGCGGGGAACTCCTACGAGCAGTACTTC.

V and J are TRBV4-1 and TRBJ1-6; D might be TRBD1 (5 bases). The CDR3 consists of 15 residues. V gave up 1 base and J gave up 7 bases, with 11 bases separating them. Germline V CDR1 and CDR2: MGHRA, YSYEKL. The CDR3 DNA reads TGCGCCAGCAGCCAAGGAGGCAGGGAAAATTCACCCCTCCACTTT. It yields the protein CASSQGGRENSPLHF.

V and J are TRBV4-2 and TRBJ1-1; 9 nucleotides match TRBD1. Germline loops: CDR1 LGHNA, CDR2 YNFKEQ. The CDR3 is 21 residues long. The junction had 18 bases not matched to a gene; V was cut back by 0 bases and J by 1 base. The CDR3 here is CASSQDPPLGDRVDGNTEAFF. CDR3 bases: TGTGCCAGCAGCCAAGATCCTCCACTAGGGGACAGGGTAGATGGGAACACTGAAGCTTTCTTT.

This sequence joins TRBV6-5 and TRBJ2-2; D is uncertain. CDR1 MNHEY and CDR2 SVGAGI come from the germline V gene. The V gene lost 5 bases and the J gene lost 6 bases, with 7 bases spanning the gap. CDR3 length: 12 residues. CDR3 nucleotide sequence: TGTGCCAGCAGTACCCGTCCCGGGGAGCTGTTTTTT. The encoded protein is CASSTRPGELFF.

This CDR3 is CASRTLEGLPEQYF. CDR3 DNA sequence: TGTGCCAGCCGAACCCTCGAGGGACTACCCGAGCAGTACTTC. The rearrangement uses TRBV11-2 and TRBJ2-7; 7 nucleotides line up with TRBD2. Per the germline V gene, CDR1 is SGHAT and CDR2 is FQNNGV. The junction had 13 bases not matched to a gene; V was cut back by 8 bases and J by 6 bases. The CDR3 spans 14 residues.

The V gene is TRBV14, the J gene TRBJ2-1, with D possibly being TRBD1 or TRBD2 (5 bases each). V lost 0 bases and J lost 12, with 12 bases in between. Germline loops: CDR1 SGHDN, CDR2 FVKESK. This CDR3 has 13 amino acids. In nucleotides, the CDR3 is TGTGCCAGCAGCCAAGATTTGAGGGGTGTGCAGTTCTTC. Encoded protein: CASSQDLRGVQFF.

This clone occurred once. The chain joins TRBV7-2 to TRBJ2-7; D may be TRBD1 (5 bases). With 2 bases removed from V and 2 bases from J, the gap between germline ends came to 13 bases. The germline V gene encodes CDR1 SGHTA and CDR2 FQGNSA. CDR3 length equals 15 residues. CDR3 protein: CASSLTYSGTYEQYF. DNA of the CDR3: TGTGCCAGCAGCTTAACCTATTCAGGGACCTACGAGCAGTACTTC. Full variable domain (missing parts from reference TRBV7-2 and TRBJ2-7): GAGVSQSPSNKVTEKGKDVELRCDPISGHTALYWYRQSLGQGLEFLIYFQGNSAPDKSGLPSDRFSAERTGGSVSTLTIQRTQQEDSAVYLCASSLTYSGTYEQYFGPGTRLTVT.

The rearrangement joins TRBV28 to TRBJ1-2; D is unclear. CDR1 is MDHEN, CDR2 SYDVKM, per germline. The CDR3 has 13 residues. Deletions cut 11 bases from V and 0 bases from J, with 13 bases between. CDR3 sequence (DNA): TGTGCCTTACGGGGATTTTCTAACTATGGCTACACCTTC. This encodes CALRGFSNYGYTF.

This sequence joins TRBV25-1 and TRBJ1-2, with a tentative D call TRBD1 (5 bases). V gave up 4 bases and J gave up 0 bases, with 15 bases separating them. Germline V lookup: CDR1 MGHDK, CDR2 SYGVNS. The CDR3 has 16 residues. The CDR3: CASSGLRGDANYGYTF. As DNA, the CDR3 is TGTGCCAGCAGTGGTCTTAGGGGCGACGCTAACTATGGCTACACCTTC.

The chain joins TRBV29-1 to TRBJ2-5; 8 nucleotides line up with TRBD1. With 1 base clipped from V and 7 bases from J, the junction kept 5 bases outside the gene matches. The CDR3 is 13 amino acids. The germline gives CDR1 SQVTM, CDR2 ANQGSEA. Here the CDR3 reads CSVEGQGAGTQYF. In DNA, the CDR3 is TGCAGCGTTGAAGGGCAGGGGGCTGGGACCCAGTACTTC.

This chain uses TRBV7-9 with TRBJ1-2, with TRBD1 as a possible D gene (6 bases). This CDR3 region has 14 residues. Per germline, CDR1 SEHNR and CDR2 FQNEAQ (reference sequence). Trimming took off 4 bases at V and 4 bases at J, with 13 bases between the two ends. CDR3 sequence reads: CASSSRDRRYGYTF. CDR3 sequence (DNA): TGTGCCAGCAGCTCCCGAGACAGGCGCTATGGCTACACCTTC.

The chain combines TRBV7-6 with TRBJ2-1; D remains unclear. Per the germline V gene, CDR1 is SGHVS and CDR2 is FNYEAQ. Trimming stripped 4 bases from V and 7 bases from J, with 8 bases between. This CDR3 contains 12 residues. The CDR3 region is CASSSMRNEQFF. The CDR3 DNA follows: TGTGCCAGCAGCTCCATGCGAAATGAGCAGTTCTTC.

The J gene is TRBJ2-7, the V gene TRBV30; no clear D. V lost 3 bases, J lost 2 bases, and 11 bases lay in between. The germline gives CDR1 GTSNPN, CDR2 SVGIG (reference sequence). CDR3 size: 13 residues. CDR3 sequence: CAWSSEQPYEQYF. For the CDR3, the DNA is TGTGCCTGGAGCTCGGAGCAGCCCTACGAGCAGTACTTC.

The chain has TRBV9 and TRBJ1-3, with 8 bases lining up with TRBD1. V was pared by 0 bases and J by 2 bases, with 7 bases of the junction left unmatched. This CDR3 region has 17 residues. CDR1 is SGDLS, CDR2 YYNGEE, per germline. The CDR3 bases are TGTGCCAGCAGCGTAGGAGCAGGGGGCTTTGCTGGAAACACCATATATTTT. It specifies CASSVGAGGFAGNTIYF. Supplemented by reference TRBV9 and TRBJ1-3, the full variable domain reads DSGVTQTPKHLITATGQRVTLRCSPRSGDLSVYWYQQSLDQGLQFLIQYYNGEERAKGNILERFSAQQFPDLHSELNLSSLELGDSALYFCASSVGAGGFAGNTIYFGEGSWLTVV.

The chain combines TRBV28 with TRBJ2-5; D may be TRBD1 (6 bases). V lost 6 bases and J 5 bases, leaving 19 bases between the germline ends. The CDR3 runs 15 residues. Germline assignment: CDR1 MDHEN and CDR2 SYDVKM. This CDR3 is CASRSQQLRGETQYF. In nucleotides, the CDR3 is TGTGCCAGCAGGTCTCAGCAGTTAAGGGGGGAGACCCAGTACTTC.

J is TRBJ1-1 and V is TRBV27; D perhaps matches TRBD1 (5 bases). Germline V gene lookup returns CDR1 MNHEY and CDR2 SMNVEV (reference sequence). The CDR3 runs to 17 residues. Trimming took 3 bases from V and 3 from J, leaving 20 bases between them. The CDR3 DNA is TGTGCCAGCAGTTTCAAAGGGACCCTCTTTATGGACACTGAAGCTTTCTTT. This sequence encodes CASSFKGTLFMDTEAFF.

The V gene is TRBV5-4, the J gene TRBJ1-2; D unclear. Trimming took 7 bases from V and 4 from J, leaving 14 bases between them. From germline, CDR1 is SGHNT and CDR2 YYREEE (reference sequence). The CDR3 has 13 amino acids. CDR3 in DNA: TGTGCCAGCCAAAGGGCAAGGACCTATGGCTACACCTTC. Its protein is CASQRARTYGYTF. The entire variable domain, with the rest obtained from reference TRBV5-4 and TRBJ1-2, is as follows: ETGVTQSPTHLIKTRGQQVTLRCSSQSGHNTVSWYQQALGQGPQFIFQYYREEENGRGNFPPRFSGLQFPNYSSELNVNALELDDSALYLCASQRARTYGYTFGSGTRLTVV.

The V call is TRBV7-9, the J call TRBJ2-5; D uncertain. Germline V lookup: CDR1 SEHNR, CDR2 FQNEAQ (reference sequence). The CDR3 loop spans 12 amino acids. The V end lost 3 bases, the J end lost 5 bases, and 7 bases lay between the germline ends. The CDR3 reads CASSFFSETQYF. In DNA, the CDR3 is TGTGCCAGCAGCTTCTTCAGCGAGACCCAGTACTTC.

This clone was recorded once. The rearrangement joins TRBV7-3 to TRBJ2-2; the D is unclear. The V end lost 6 bases, the J end lost 3 bases, and 11 bases lay between the germline ends. Germline CDR1 is SGHTA and CDR2 is FQGTGA. The CDR3 has 14 residues. The CDR3 region has the DNA TGTGCCAGCAGAAAGTATCTCGACACCGGGGAGCTGTTTTTT. This sequence encodes CASRKYLDTGELFF.

This rearrangement joins TRBV18 to TRBJ2-7; D ambiguous. This CDR3 has 13 amino acids. Germline V lookup: CDR1 KGHSH, CDR2 LQKENI. Trimming pared 5 bases from V and 2 bases from J, leaving 10 bases between. The CDR3 region is CASSNGPAYEQYF. The CDR3 nucleotides are TGTGCCAGCTCAAACGGACCCGCCTACGAGCAGTACTTC. The entire variable domain, with the rest obtained from reference TRBV18 and TRBJ2-7, is as follows: NAGVMQNPRHLVRRRGQEARLRCSPMKGHSHVYWYRQLPEEGLKFMVYLQKENIIDESGMPKERFSAEFPKEGPSILRIQQVVRGDSAAYFCASSNGPAYEQYFGPGTRLTVT.

As to this clone: Other DNA sequences in the same sample also yield this CDR3. This chain joins TRBV5-4 and TRBJ1-5; no clear D gene. CDR1 SGHNT and CDR2 YYREEE come from the germline V gene (reference sequence). This CDR3 is built from 12 residues. Trimming took 0 bases from V and 4 from J, leaving 2 bases between them. In nucleotides, the CDR3 is TGTGCCAGCAGCTTGGAAAATCAGCCCCAGCATTTT. Translation: CASSLENQPQHF.

The CDR3 region has the DNA TGTGCCAGCAGCTTAGGAGACCAGGCACAGTTCTTC. This gives the protein CASSLGDQAQFF. The genes are TRBV11-3 and TRBJ2-1; D uncertain. Deletions cut 1 base from V and 13 bases from J, with 11 bases between. The CDR3 extends over 12 amino acids. Germline-derived CDR1 and CDR2 are SGHNT and YENEEA.

Worth noting for this clone: The same CDR3 is also encoded by other DNA sequences in this sample. The rearrangement joins TRBV5-6 to TRBJ2-3; 9 nucleotides agree with TRBD2. From germline, CDR1 is SGHDT and CDR2 YYEEEE. The V gene end was trimmed by 0 bases and the J gene end by 6 bases; junction bases not matched to a gene: 5. There are 15 residues in the CDR3. The CDR3 nucleotides read TGTGCCAGCAGCTTGGGGTTAGCGGGAGCGGATACGCAGTATTTT. Residues: CASSLGLAGADTQYF.

The J gene is TRBJ2-2, the V gene TRBV9; maybe TRBD2 (6 bases). Deletions cut 4 bases from V and 7 bases from J, with 23 bases between. Germline V CDR1 and CDR2: SGDLS, YYNGEE. This CDR3 is 17 amino acids long. The CDR3, as DNA: TGTGCCAGCAGCCCCCGTAGTGGGTCTAGCGCAAGCGGGGAGCTGTTTTTT. It specifies CASSPRSGSSASGELFF.

This clone was found once. The chain joins TRBV27 to TRBJ2-1; 8 positions match TRBD1. V lost 4 bases, J lost 1 base, and 6 bases stayed unmatched. Per germline, CDR1 MNHEY and CDR2 SMNVEV (reference sequence). This CDR3 region has 16 residues. CDR3 coding DNA: TGTGCCAGCAGTTCCAACAGGGGGAGATCCTACAATGAGCAGTTCTTC. It encodes CASSSNRGRSYNEQFF.

The J gene is TRBJ2-2, the V gene TRBV10-3, with TRBD2 matching 10 bases. With V trimmed by 3 bases and J by 5 bases, 6 bases remained unmatched. From germline, CDR1 is ENHRY and CDR2 SYGVKD. This CDR3 is built from 16 residues. The CDR3 DNA reads TGTGCCATCAGTGACGCTAGCGGGAGTAGTACCGGGGAGCTGTTTTTT. Its protein is CAISDASGSSTGELFF.

About this clone itself: The same CDR3 arises from other DNA sequences in this sample as well. The rearrangement joins TRBV25-1 to TRBJ2-7, with 12 bases that match TRBD2. The CDR3 has 13 amino acids. The V and J ends lost 6 bases and 3 bases, in that order; junction bases with no gene match: 0. The germline gives CDR1 MGHDK, CDR2 SYGVNS. DNA of the CDR3: TGTGCCAGCAGGACTAGCGGGAGCTACGAGCAGTACTTC. Its translation is CASRTSGSYEQYF.